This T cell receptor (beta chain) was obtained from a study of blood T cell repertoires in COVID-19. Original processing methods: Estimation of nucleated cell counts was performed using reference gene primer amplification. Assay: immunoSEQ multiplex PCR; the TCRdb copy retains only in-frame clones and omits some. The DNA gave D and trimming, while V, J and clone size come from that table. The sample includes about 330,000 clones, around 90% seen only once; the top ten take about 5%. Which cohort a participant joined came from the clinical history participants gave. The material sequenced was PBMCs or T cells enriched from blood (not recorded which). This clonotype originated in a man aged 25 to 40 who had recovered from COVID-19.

CDR3 DNA: TGTGCCATCAGCGGGACTAGCGCATCAAGAGATACGCAGTATTTT. It yields the protein CAISGTSASRDTQYF. The J gene is TRBJ2-3, the V gene TRBV10-3; 10 bases agree with TRBD2. This CDR3 region has 15 residues. Trimming removed 6 bases from V and 5 bases from J; junction bases left unmatched: 8. Germline CDR1 reads ENHRY; CDR2 reads SYGVKD.